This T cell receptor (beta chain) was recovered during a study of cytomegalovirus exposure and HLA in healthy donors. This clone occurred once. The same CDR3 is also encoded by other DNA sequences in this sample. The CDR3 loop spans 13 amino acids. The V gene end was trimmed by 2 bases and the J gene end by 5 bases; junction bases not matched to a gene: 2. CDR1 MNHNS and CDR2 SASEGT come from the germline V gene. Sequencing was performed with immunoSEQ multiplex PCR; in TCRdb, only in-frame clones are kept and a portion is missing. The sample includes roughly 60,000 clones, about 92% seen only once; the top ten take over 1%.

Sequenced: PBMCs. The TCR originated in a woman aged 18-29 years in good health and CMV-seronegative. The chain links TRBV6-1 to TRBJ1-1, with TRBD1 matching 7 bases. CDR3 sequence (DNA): TGTGCCAGCAGTGAACGGACAGGAACTGAAGCTTTCTTT. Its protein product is CASSERTGTEAFF.